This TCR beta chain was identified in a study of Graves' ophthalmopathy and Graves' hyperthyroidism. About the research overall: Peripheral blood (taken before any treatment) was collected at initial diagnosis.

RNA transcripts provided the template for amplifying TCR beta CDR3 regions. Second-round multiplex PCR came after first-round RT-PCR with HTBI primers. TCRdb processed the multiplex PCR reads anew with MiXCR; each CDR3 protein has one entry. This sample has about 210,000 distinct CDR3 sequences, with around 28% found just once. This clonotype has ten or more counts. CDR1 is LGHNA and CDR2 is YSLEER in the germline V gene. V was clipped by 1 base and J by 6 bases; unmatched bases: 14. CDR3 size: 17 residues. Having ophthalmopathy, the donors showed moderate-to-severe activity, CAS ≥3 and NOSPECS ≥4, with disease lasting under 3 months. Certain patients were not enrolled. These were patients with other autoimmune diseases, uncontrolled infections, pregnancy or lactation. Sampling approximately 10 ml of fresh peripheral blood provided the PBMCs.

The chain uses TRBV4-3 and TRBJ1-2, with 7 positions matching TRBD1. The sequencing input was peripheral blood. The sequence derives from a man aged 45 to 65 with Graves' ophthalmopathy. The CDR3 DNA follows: TGCGCCAGCAGCCAAGTTACGTATTTGAGGGGGCGAGATGGCTACACCTTC. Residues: CASSQVTYLRGRDGYTF.